The rows below give T cell receptor beta chains drawn from one sample of a study of early stage breast cancer tumors. Only in-frame clones appear in the TCRdb table, and some are missing; sequencing was by immunoSEQ multiplex PCR. The sample has over 25,000 clones, approximately 54% seen once. Sample: breast tumor tissue. The receptors stem from a person aged 45-65 years with breast cancer. CDR3s include the opening cysteine and the closing phenylalanine or tryptophan. A D gene is named only where the DNA matches it firmly.

D,V,J,CDR3
NA,TRBV5-1,TRBJ1-1,CASSPGRPSEAEAFF
NA,TRBV19,TRBJ2-2,CASSPGQTTGELFF
TRBD2,TRBV9,TRBJ2-3,CASSVTPGLASDTQYF
NA,TRBV28,TRBJ2-5,CASKAAEETQYF
NA,TRBV23-1,TRBJ1-5,CASRRFWGNQPQHF
TRBD1,TRBV28,TRBJ1-1,CASSPASGQAAGAFF
NA,TRBV5-6,TRBJ1-1,CASSLAFWHPPNTEAFF
NA,TRBV29-1,TRBJ2-1,CSVENVKSSYNEQFF
NA,TRBV7-3,TRBJ1-1,CASSLKGGSWTEAFF
NA,TRBV7-3,TRBJ1-1,CASSPNRVNTEAFF
NA,TRBV19,TRBJ2-2,CASSMGGGPVTGELFF
TRBD2,TRBV5-8,TRBJ2-1,CASSSWTSGRYNEQFF
TRBD1,TRBV19,TRBJ2-5,CASSRGQGLMGETQYF
NA,TRBV12-5,TRBJ2-7,CASVGGKRPYEQYF
NA,TRBV20-1,TRBJ2-1,CSASAKHEQFF
NA,TRBV27,TRBJ2-1,CASSSDTSSYNEQFF
NA,TRBV7-9,TRBJ2-7,CASSTYHGSAPPEQYF
NA,TRBV6-1,TRBJ1-2,CASRQELESLNGYTF
NA,TRBV9,TRBJ2-1,CASSAGGYNEQFF
NA,TRBV18,TRBJ2-3,CASSPRGVRTDTQYF
TRBD2,TRBV5-6,TRBJ2-1,CASSIGLAGGNEQFF
TRBD1,TRBV5-1,TRBJ2-5,CASSPQGALEETQYF
NA,TRBV6-5,TRBJ2-1,CASSLASHSYNEQFF
NA,TRBV7-9,TRBJ2-7,CASSRKGGLSSYEQYF
NA,TRBV6-5,TRBJ1-2,CASSSTDNGQLYGYTF
NA,TRBV19,TRBJ2-1,CASSTGLINNEQFF
TRBD1,TRBV9,TRBJ2-3,CASSQGGTGRRNTQYF
NA,TRBV15,TRBJ1-4,CATGRAVEKLFF
NA,TRBV7-3,TRBJ2-7,CASRPGRANYEQYF
NA,TRBV7-9,TRBJ2-5,CASSLSREAVRETQYF
NA,TRBV10-1,TRBJ1-1,CASSEGMNTEAFF
NA,TRBV6-1,TRBJ2-7,CASSGTVSYEQYF
NA,TRBV28,TRBJ2-7,CASSFLEKAPYEQYF
TRBD1,TRBV7-2,TRBJ1-2,CASSLGTGYGYTF
TRBD1,TRBV2,TRBJ1-2,CASGTGGGYTF
TRBD2,TRBV30,TRBJ2-1,CAWSPLAGSYNEQFF
NA,TRBV6-5,TRBJ2-1,CASSYVRGIYNEQFF
NA,TRBV7-2,TRBJ1-5,CASSFQAYQPQHF
NA,TRBV6-5,TRBJ2-7,CASRPGLYYEQYF
NA,TRBV19,TRBJ1-2,CASSMDGNYGYTF
TRBD1,TRBV6-5,TRBJ2-7,CASSSPTGGSEQYF
NA,TRBV27,TRBJ1-1,CASSLGGGTEAFF
NA,TRBV7-2,TRBJ1-5,CASSLVRYNQPQHF
NA,TRBV10-3,TRBJ2-3,CAISEGAVSTDTQYF
NA,TRBV4-3,TRBJ1-1,CASSQEGLGNTEAFF
NA,TRBV19,TRBJ2-7,CASSIVGVAYEQYF
TRBD1,TRBV4-2,TRBJ2-5,CASSQDGNRGKETQYF
NA,TRBV7-3,TRBJ2-7,CASSLALRGEQYF
NA,TRBV4-2,TRBJ2-7,CASSQGRDTYF
NA,TRBV5-1,TRBJ2-2,CASSSSTGNTGELFF
TRBD2,TRBV15,TRBJ2-3,CATSERVRGSTDTQYF
NA,TRBV11-2,TRBJ1-1,CASSAAQGKAFF
TRBD2,TRBV19,TRBJ2-6,CASSSGLAGWANVLTF
TRBD2,TRBV18,TRBJ2-1,CASSPRTSDYNEQFF
TRBD2,TRBV4-2,TRBJ2-3,CASRISPSGASTDTQYF